This entry lists 30 T cell receptor beta chains sequenced from one sample in a study of T cells in women clearing cervical HPV infection. Sequenced by immunoSEQ multiplex PCR; TCRdb stores in-frame clones only, minus some. This repertoire includes 40,000 or so clones. Sequencing was done on a sample of blood buffy coat. The receptors were sampled from a woman aged 18 to 69 with a cervical HPV16 infection that either progressed to CIN3+ or cleared (not recorded which).

A note on this clone: Coverage ceases 3 residues before the CDR3 finishes, and the germline J gene fills in the end. V and J are TRBV19 and TRBJ1-4, with a tentative D call TRBD1 (5 bases). CDR3 length equals 14 residues. With 5 bases removed from V and 0 bases from J, the gap between germline ends came to 7 bases. From germline, CDR1 is LNHDA and CDR2 SQIVND (reference sequence). Incomplete CDR3 DNA: TGTGCCAGTAGTCGACAGACAACTAATGAAAAA. Translation: CASSRQTTNEK. In full, the CDR3 reads CASSRQTTNEKLFF.

Concerning this clone: Coverage ceases 3 residues before the CDR3 finishes, and the germline J gene fills in the end. The chain has TRBV19 and TRBJ2-1; no definite D call. Trimming took 1 base from V and 0 from J, leaving 10 bases between them. The CDR3 covers 16 residues. Germline CDR1 reads LNHDA; CDR2 reads SQIVND (reference sequence). Incomplete CDR3 DNA: TGTGCCAGTAGTATAGGCGGCAGAGTCTCCTACAATGAG. Translation: CASSIGGRVSYNE. The full CDR3 is CASSIGGRVSYNEQFF.

A word on this clone: The CDR3 end lies 3 residues beyond the end of the read and is filled in from the germline J gene. The chain links TRBV4-2 to TRBJ2-2, with TRBD1 matching 7 bases. Germline values: CDR1 LGHNA, CDR2 YNFKEQ. With 5 bases clipped from V and 4 bases from J, the junction kept 13 bases outside the gene matches. This CDR3 is 17 amino acids long. CDR3 DNA, as far as it was read: TGTGCCAGCAGCAAAGGGGCGTTGGCAGGGGGCACCGGGGAG. This translates into CASSKGALAGGTGE. The CDR3 as a whole reads CASSKGALAGGTGELFF.

Worth noting for this clone: The sequence runs out 3 residues before the end of the CDR3; the remainder is reconstructed from the germline J gene. The V gene is TRBV15, the J gene TRBJ2-3, with D possibly matching TRBD1 (5 bases). The ends were cut back, 5 bases at V and 0 bases at J, with 15 bases in the middle. In germline, CDR1 is LNHNV, CDR2 YYDKDF (reference sequence). The CDR3 totals 16 residues. Incomplete CDR3 DNA: TGTGCCACCAGCGGCCCCAGACAGCTTAGCACAGATACG. This sequence encodes CATSGPRQLSTDT. The whole CDR3 region reads CATSGPRQLSTDTQYF.

Of note for this clone: The read stops 3 residues short of the end of the CDR3; the missing end is completed from the germline J gene. V gene TRBV5-1 combines with J gene TRBJ2-1; 11 bases are shared with TRBD2. From germline, CDR1 is SGHRS and CDR2 YFSETQ. Trimming took 4 bases from V and 9 from J; bases not matched to a gene: 12. The CDR3 spans 16 residues. This CDR3 reads CASSQTSGSVIGEQFF. The part of the CDR3 DNA that was read is TGCGCCAGCAGCCAAACTAGCGGGAGCGTCATCGGTGAG.

As concerns this clone: The junction departs from germline at one end; a sequencing error may be responsible. The read stops 3 residues short of the end of the CDR3; the missing end is completed from the germline J gene. The chain employs TRBV7-3 and TRBJ1-1; D gene uncertain. The CDR3 consists of 14 residues. Germline values: CDR1 SGHTA, CDR2 FQGTGA. The CDR3 sequence is CASSLTDMNTEAFF. Incomplete CDR3 DNA: TGTGCCAGCAGCCTAACAGACATGAACACTGAA.

Remarks on this clone: The CDR3 end falls 3 residues outside the read, so it is completed with the germline J gene. V gene TRBV7-3 combines with J gene TRBJ2-4; D could derive from TRBD1 or TRBD2 (5 bases each). This CDR3 has 15 residues. Germline lookup yields CDR1 SGHTA and CDR2 FQGTGA. The CDR3 here is CASSLGARELYGQYF. CDR3 DNA, as far as it was read: TGTGCCAGCAGCTTAGGGGCCAGGGAGCTATATGGT. Together with reference TRBV7-3 and TRBJ2-4, the CDR3 gives the full variable domain: GAGVSQTPSNKVTEKGKYVELRCDPISGHTALYWYRQSLGQGPEFLIYFQGTGAADDSGLPNDRFFAVRPEGSVSTLKIQRTERGDSAVYLCASSLGARELYGQYFGAGTRLSVL.

With respect to this clone: Read data end 3 residues before the CDR3 end; the end is taken from the germline J gene. The chain uses TRBV7-8 and TRBJ2-2; D remains ambiguous. Germline lookup yields CDR1 SGHVS and CDR2 FQNEAQ. CDR3 length: 16 amino acids. The DNA read from the CDR3 is TGTGCCAGCAGCTTCTTAGACACTTACCGCAATGAAAAG. Amino acid sequence: CASSFLDTYRNEK. The entire CDR3 sequence reads CASSFLDTYRNEKLFF.

The covered CDR3 bases are TGTGCCAGCAGTCCAAGAACTACCCCATATGAG. It is translated as CASSPRTTPYE. The whole CDR3 protein reads CASSPRTTPYEQFF. The rearrangement uses TRBV28 and TRBJ2-1; D is unresolved. The CDR3 extends 3 residues past the end of the read, so its final part is completed from the germline J gene. V gave up 5 bases and J gave up 8 bases, with 16 bases separating them. Germline CDR1 MDHEN, CDR2 SYDVKM. This CDR3 region has 14 residues.

Turning to this clone: The CDR3 end falls 3 residues outside the read, so it is completed with the germline J gene. J is TRBJ2-1 and V is TRBV19; weak D call: TRBD2 (5 bases). Trimming took 6 bases from V and 6 from J, leaving 24 bases between them. This CDR3 comprises 17 residues. Germline CDR1 LNHDA, CDR2 SQIVND (reference sequence). CDR3 protein: CASSMGKATMRANEQFF. The part of the CDR3 DNA that was read is TGTGCCAGTAGCATGGGAAAGGCTACGATGCGGGCCAATGAG.

A remark on this clone: The read halts 3 residues ahead of the CDR3 end, with the missing end drawn from the germline J gene. The chain couples TRBV6-1 to TRBJ1-2; D gene uncertain. The germline CDR1 and CDR2 sequences are MNHNS and SASEGT. This CDR3 has 17 amino acids. CDR3 DNA, as far as it was read: TGTGCCAGCAGTGAAGCCCCAGATTTTAGATTGAGGGCAGGC. Translated: CASSEAPDFRLRAG. The full CDR3 protein is CASSEAPDFRLRAGYTF.

In regard to this clone: The CDR3 is cut off 3 residues early in the read; its end comes from the germline J gene. The chain recombines TRBV18 with TRBJ2-1; 7 nucleotides align to TRBD2. This CDR3 has 17 residues. V dropped 6 bases and J dropped 1; count of bases not matched to a gene: 12. CDR1 is KGHSH, CDR2 LQKENI, per germline. The part of the CDR3 DNA that was read is TGTGCCAGCTCTCCTCGGGGAGGCGGGGGTTCCTACAATGAG. Translated: CASSPRGGGGSYNE. The complete CDR3 protein is CASSPRGGGGSYNEQFF. The full variable domain, completed using reference TRBV18 and TRBJ2-1, is NAGVMQNPRHLVRRRGQEARLRCSPMKGHSHVYWYRQLPEEGLKFMVYLQKENIIDESGMPKERFSAEFPKEGPSILRIQQVVRGDSAAYFCASSPRGGGGSYNEQFFGPGTRLTVL.

Comment on this clone: The read ends 3 residues early relative to the CDR3; the germline J gene fills the gap. The gene calls are TRBV30 and TRBJ1-1; no firm D call. Germline assignment: CDR1 GTSNPN and CDR2 SVGIG (reference sequence). This CDR3 has 11 residues. Trimming removed 2 bases at V and 4 bases at J, with 5 bases between. The CDR3 protein is CAWSLSTEAFF. The DNA read from the CDR3 is TGTGCCTGGAGTTTATCCACTGAA.

The CDR3 DNA, read in part, is TGTGCCAGCAGCCAGGGACAGACAAGTGAAAAA. As protein: CASSQGQTSEK. The full-length CDR3 reads as CASSQGQTSEKLFF. The chain couples TRBV2 to TRBJ1-4, with 7 bases matching TRBD1. The read comes to an end 3 residues before the CDR3 does, leaving the germline J gene to fill in the end. The CDR3 extends over 14 amino acids. The ends lost 6 bases at V and 7 bases at J; junction bases unmatched: 8. Germline V lookup: CDR1 SNHLY, CDR2 FYNNEI.

A note on this clone: The DNA ends 3 residues before the CDR3 does, and the rest of the CDR3 is filled in from the germline J gene. V is TRBV20-1 and J is TRBJ2-7; the D gene could be TRBD1 or TRBD2 (5 bases each). V was shortened by 6 bases and J by 0 bases, with 18 bases between the two germline ends. Germline V lookup: CDR1 DFQATT, CDR2 SNEGSKA (reference sequence). The CDR3 totals 15 residues. CDR3 sequence: CSAEGFTPHSYEQYF. The sequenced CDR3 bases are TGCAGTGCCGAGGGGTTTACACCTCACTCCTACGAG.

Details on this clone: The read finishes 3 residues shy of the CDR3 end, and the germline J gene is used to complete it. The V gene is TRBV19, the J gene TRBJ1-1; 9 bases map to TRBD1. Germline CDR1 and CDR2: LNHDA and SQIVND (reference sequence). V dropped 8 bases and J dropped 4; count of bases not matched to a gene: 5. This CDR3 is 13 amino acids long. Incomplete CDR3 DNA: TGTGCCAGTGGACAGGGGCGTGGCACTGAA. Translated: CASGQGRGTE. The whole CDR3 reads CASGQGRGTEAFF.

Remarks on this clone: The read is 3 residues too short to cover the CDR3 end, so that end is filled in from the germline J gene. The rearrangement joins TRBV2 to TRBJ1-5; D is ambiguous. The V end lost 3 bases, the J end lost 0 bases, and 9 bases lay between the germline ends. CDR1 SNHLY and CDR2 FYNNEI come from the germline V gene. This CDR3 region has 15 residues. The sequenced CDR3 bases are TGTGCCAGCAGTGAGGAGTCGGGTAGCAATCAGCCC. Translated, it gives CASSEESGSNQP. The whole CDR3 is CASSEESGSNQPQHF. The full variable domain, rest sourced from reference TRBV2 and TRBJ1-5, is EPEVTQTPSHQVTQMGQEVILRCVPISNHLYFYWYRQILGQKVEFLVSFYNNEISEKSEIFDDQFSVERPDGSNFTLKIRSTKLEDSAMYFCASSEESGSNQPQHFGDGTRLSIL.

For this clone: The read finishes 3 residues shy of the CDR3 end, and the germline J gene is used to complete it. This chain connects TRBV18 to TRBJ2-3, with a weak D call TRBD1 (5 bases). The germline V gene has CDR1 KGHSH and CDR2 LQKENI. CDR3 length equals 15 residues. The CDR3 sequence is CASSPQKNRKETQYF. The CDR3 DNA, read in part, is TGTGCCAGCTCACCACAAAAGAACAGGAAAGAGACG.

Of note for this clone: The read ends 3 residues shy of where the CDR3 ends; the end is completed using the germline J gene. The chain recombines TRBV19 with TRBJ1-2; D is perhaps TRBD1 (5 bases). CDR3 length: 15 amino acids. Germline V gene data show CDR1 as LNHDA and CDR2 as SQIVND (reference sequence). CDR3 DNA (partial): TGTGCCAGTAATCCTCTGGGACTAGCCTACAATGAC. Amino acids: CASNPLGLAYND. The complete CDR3 reads CASNPLGLAYNDYTF.

A remark on this clone: The CDR3 extends 3 residues past the end of the read, so its final part is completed from the germline J gene. V and J are TRBV28 and TRBJ1-4; TRBD1 agrees at 10 bases. Germline CDR1 is MDHEN and CDR2 is SYDVKM. The ends lost 5 bases at V and 4 bases at J; junction bases unmatched: 7. The CDR3 sequence is 16 residues long. The sequenced CDR3 bases are TGTGCCAGCAGTCTCGGGACAGGGGTCTTTAATGAAAAA. Encoded protein: CASSLGTGVFNEK. The entire CDR3 is CASSLGTGVFNEKLFF.

For this clone: The read halts 3 residues ahead of the CDR3 end, with the missing end drawn from the germline J gene. The gene calls are TRBV2 and TRBJ2-5; possibly TRBD2 for D (5 bases). Between the trimmed V and J ends, which lost 8 bases and 5 bases, there was a span of 18 bases. The CDR3 consists of 14 residues. CDR1 and CDR2 (germline): SNHLY, FYNNEI. Partial CDR3 DNA: TGTGCCAGCGGTAGAGCCCCCGAGGGCGAGACC. This translates into CASGRAPEGET. The CDR3 in its entirety is CASGRAPEGETQYF.

On this clone: The read halts 3 residues ahead of the CDR3 end, with the missing end drawn from the germline J gene. The gene calls are TRBV2 and TRBJ2-2, with TRBD1 as a possible D gene (6 bases). The CDR3 covers 14 residues. The V end was cut by 5 bases, the J end by 5 bases, with 12 bases between. Germline values: CDR1 SNHLY, CDR2 FYNNEI. Incomplete CDR3 DNA: TGTGCCAGCAGTATTGGGGGCCGGACCGGGGAG. Translated, it gives CASSIGGRTGE. The whole CDR3 reads CASSIGGRTGELFF.

In regard to this clone: The read is 3 residues too short to cover the CDR3 end, so that end is filled in from the germline J gene. V usage is TRBV30 and J usage is TRBJ2-7; 8 bases are a match to TRBD2. V shed 5 bases, J shed 2 bases, and the junction held 2 bases outside the gene matches. Germline V gene data show CDR1 as GTSNPN and CDR2 as SVGIG (reference sequence). This CDR3 has 12 residues. The CDR3 bases that were read are TGTGCCTGGCCGGGACTAGCCTACGAG. It yields the protein CAWPGLAYE. The full CDR3 protein is CAWPGLAYEQYF.

Notes on this clone: The read finishes 3 residues shy of the CDR3 end, and the germline J gene is used to complete it. The V and J genes are TRBV6-2 or TRBV6-3 and TRBJ2-3, with D possibly being TRBD1 (5 bases). CDR3 size: 14 residues. Per germline, CDR1 MNHEY and CDR2 SVGEGT. The sequenced part of the CDR3 DNA is TGTGCCAGCAGTTACTGGCAGGGCAATCAGCCG. Protein sequence: CASSYWQGNQP. The entire CDR3 protein reads CASSYWQGNQPQYF.

As concerns this clone: The CDR3 goes on 3 residues after the read ends, and that part is filled in from the germline J gene. The rearrangement uses TRBV29-1 and TRBJ1-2, with 8 bases matching TRBD1. The germline V gene has CDR1 SQVTM and CDR2 ANQGSEA. CDR3 length: 13 amino acids. CDR3: CSVEAQGDRGYTF. CDR3 bases read: TGCAGCGTTGAAGCACAGGGGGATCGAGGC.

To note about this clone: The read comes to an end 3 residues before the CDR3 does, leaving the germline J gene to fill in the end. V and J are TRBV5-5 and TRBJ2-2, with D possibly matching TRBD1 (5 bases). The CDR3 extends over 15 amino acids. The germline V gene has CDR1 SGHKS and CDR2 YYEKEE (reference sequence). CDR3 bases read: TGTGCCAGCAGCTTCAGGGAACCTGGGGCCAACGTG. Translated, it gives CASSFREPGANV. The full CDR3 is CASSFREPGANVLFF.

As concerns this clone: Coverage ceases 3 residues before the CDR3 finishes, and the germline J gene fills in the end. The gene calls are TRBV28 and TRBJ1-2, with D possibly being TRBD1 (5 bases). The CDR3 contains 12 residues. The V and J ends lost 7 bases and 4 bases respectively, with 10 bases between them. Germline CDR1 MDHEN, CDR2 SYDVKM. The CDR3 protein is CASTTGSYGYTF. CDR3 DNA, as far as it was read: TGTGCCAGCACCACAGGAAGCTATGGC.

Note on this clone: The read comes to an end 3 residues before the CDR3 does, leaving the germline J gene to fill in the end. The chain has TRBV28 and TRBJ1-1; a possible D gene is TRBD1 (5 bases). V was pared by 4 bases and J by 6 bases, with 15 bases between. The CDR3 length is 14 residues. From germline, CDR1 is MDHEN and CDR2 SYDVKM. CDR3 residues: CASSYFGTPPEAFF. The DNA read from the CDR3 is TGTGCCAGCAGTTACTTCGGGACTCCCCCTGAA.

A word on this clone: The read ends 3 residues before the CDR3 terminus; that terminus is restored from the germline J gene. The rearrangement joins TRBV7-9 to TRBJ1-2; D is perhaps TRBD1 (5 bases). The CDR3 is 12 residues long. Per germline, CDR1 SEHNR and CDR2 FQNEAQ (reference sequence). CDR3 sequence reads: CASAVRGYDYTF. Incomplete CDR3 DNA: TGTGCCAGCGCCGTAAGGGGCTACGAC.

As to this clone: The read terminates 3 residues ahead of where the CDR3 ends, so the germline J gene completes it. This chain connects TRBV30 to TRBJ2-2; D possibly corresponds to TRBD2 (7 bases). Germline V gene sequence: CDR1 GTSNPN, CDR2 SVGIG (reference sequence). Trimming took off 5 bases at V and 4 bases at J, with 14 bases between the two ends. This CDR3 has 14 residues. The CDR3 DNA, read in part, is TGTGCCTGGGAGGGGGGGAGTGGCACCGGGGAG. Translating it yields CAWEGGSGTGE. The full CDR3 reads CAWEGGSGTGELFF.